The 12 T cell receptor beta chains listed next were all sequenced from one sample in a study of shared clonotypes between healthy human individuals. The repertoire was sequenced with immunoSEQ multiplex PCR; TCRdb's copy has only in-frame clones and lacks some. The data contain hundreds of thousands of clones, roughly 95% of them singletons. The sample was naive CD4+ T cells sorted from blood. Subset in this sample: CD45RA+ positively selected. These receptors were collected from a woman in her 30s in good health.

The genes are TRBV7-7 and TRBJ2-1; 11 nucleotides agree with TRBD2. The V and J ends lost 4 bases and 3 bases, in that order; junction bases with no gene match: 2. Germline V gives CDR1 SSHAT, CDR2 FNYEAQ (reference sequence). This CDR3 spans 15 amino acids. As DNA, the CDR3 is TGTGCCAGCAGCTCGGGACTAGCGGTCTACAATGAGCAGTTCTTC. Encoded protein: CASSSGLAVYNEQFF.

This clone appeared a single time. This rearrangement joins TRBV5-6 to TRBJ1-4; a possible D gene is TRBD1 (5 bases). The CDR3 runs 13 residues. CDR1 and CDR2 (germline): SGHDT, YYEEEE. Trimming stripped 6 bases from V and 4 bases from J, with 10 bases between. In DNA, the CDR3 is TGTGCCAGCAACGGGGGGGGTAATGAAAAACTGTTTTTT. Encoded protein: CASNGGGNEKLFF. The whole variable domain, remainder taken from reference TRBV5-6 and TRBJ1-4, is DAGVTQSPTHLIKTRGQQVTLRCSPKSGHDTVSWYQQALGQGPQFIFQYYEEEERQRGNFPDRFSGHQFPNYSSELNVNALLLGDSALYLCASNGGGNEKLFFGSGTQLSVL.

The chain carries TRBV11-3 and TRBJ2-1; D is unclear. This CDR3 has 13 residues. Germline CDR1 and CDR2: SGHNT and YENEEA. V shed 2 bases and J shed 2 bases, with 4 bases lying between them. CDR3 sequence reads: CASSLTTYNEQFF. In DNA, the CDR3 is TGTGCCAGCAGCTTAACGACCTACAATGAGCAGTTCTTC.

This sequence joins TRBV4-3 and TRBJ2-1; D is uncertain. CDR1 LGHNA and CDR2 YSLEER come from the germline V gene. The CDR3 is 11 amino acids. Deletions cut 5 bases from V and 12 bases from J, with 11 bases between. The DNA of the CDR3 is TGCGCCAGCAGCTCCTTTCGGGTGCAGTTCTTC. This codes for CASSSFRVQFF.

The chain has TRBV28 and TRBJ1-4; no definite D call. There are 15 residues in the CDR3. Trimming cost V 5 bases and J 7 bases, with 17 bases left between them. From germline, CDR1 is MDHEN and CDR2 SYDVKM. The CDR3 here is CASSTSPRGGEKLFF. CDR3 bases: TGTGCCAGCAGTACATCCCCGCGGGGAGGTGAAAAACTGTTTTTT.

This clone appeared a single time. V usage is TRBV5-5 and J usage is TRBJ2-7; TRBD2 matches at 13 bases. J lost 2 bases, V lost 3 bases, and 2 bases had no gene match. CDR1 SGHKS and CDR2 YYEKEE come from the germline V gene (reference sequence). This CDR3 has 15 residues. DNA for the CDR3: TGTGCCAGCAGCTCGGGACTAGCGGGGACCTACGAGCAGTACTTC. The encoded protein is CASSSGLAGTYEQYF.

This clone has only one observation. The rearrangement uses TRBV18 and TRBJ2-3; no clear D gene. The germline V gene encodes CDR1 KGHSH and CDR2 LQKENI. Trimming cost V 7 bases and J 5 bases, with 10 bases left between them. This CDR3 spans 12 amino acids. This chain's CDR3 is CASYLVGDTQYF. The CDR3 DNA sequence: TGTGCCAGCTACCTAGTGGGAGATACGCAGTATTTT.

The chain carries TRBV13 and TRBJ2-3, with TRBD2 identical over 8 bases. This CDR3 is built from 17 residues. The V gene end was trimmed by 5 bases and the J gene end by 4 bases; junction bases not matched to a gene: 14. Germline V gene sequence: CDR1 PRHDT, CDR2 FYEKMQ (reference sequence). This CDR3 reads CASSPRLRAGGADTQYF. The CDR3 bases are TGTGCCAGCAGCCCGCGCCTCCGCGCGGGAGGTGCAGATACGCAGTATTTT.

This rearrangement joins TRBV19 to TRBJ2-3, with 10 bases fitting TRBD2. Per germline, CDR1 LNHDA and CDR2 SQIVND (reference sequence). The CDR3 is made up of 15 amino acids. The trim removed 5 bases at V and 3 bases at J, leaving 5 bases unmatched. The CDR3 spells CASSAVAGGTDTQYF. DNA of the CDR3: TGTGCCAGTAGTGCTGTAGCGGGAGGTACAGATACGCAGTATTTT. The variable domain in full, with the rest retrieved from reference TRBV19 and TRBJ2-3, is DGGITQSPKYLFRKEGQNVTLSCEQNLNHDAMYWYRQDPGQGLRLIYYSQIVNDFQKGDIAEGYSVSREKKESFPLTVTSAQKNPTAFYLCASSAVAGGTDTQYFGPGTRLTVL.

The J gene is TRBJ2-1, the V gene TRBV6-1; TRBD2 matches at 8 bases. CDR1 and CDR2 (germline): MNHNS, SASEGT. With 3 bases clipped from V and 8 bases from J, the junction kept 6 bases outside the gene matches. This CDR3 contains 14 residues. The CDR3 DNA is TGTGCCAGCAGTGACTGGGGGACTAGAGATGAGCAGTTCTTC. It specifies CASSDWGTRDEQFF.

The chain carries TRBV4-1 and TRBJ2-7; D uncertain. Germline-derived CDR1 and CDR2 are MGHRA and YSYEKL. V shed 2 bases and J shed 4 bases, with 15 bases lying between them. The CDR3 is 15 amino acids. As DNA, the CDR3 is TGCGCCAGCAGCCAACTTATGCTGGCCCCGTACGAGCAGTACTTC. Translating gives CASSQLMLAPYEQYF.

The chain is built from TRBV6-6 and TRBJ2-7; the D gene is possibly TRBD2 (7 bases). CDR1 and CDR2 (germline): MNHNY, SVGAGI (reference sequence). This CDR3 comprises 14 residues. Trimming took off 4 bases at V and 1 base at J, with 11 bases between the two ends. CDR3 residues: CASSWRGQSYEQYF. The CDR3 region has the DNA TGTGCCAGCAGTTGGCGGGGGCAGTCCTACGAGCAGTACTTC.